This TCR beta chain was captured in a study of T cell repertoires in cytomegalovirus infection. As for the study in general: Signatures in public TCR beta sequences pointed to both CMV infection and matching HLA type. Study findings and constraints: Carriers of CMV plus the relevant HLA were identified by cumulative public TCR beta family frequency.

This clonotype was counted many times. Its antigen is unidentified. MiXCR, applied by TCRdb to the reads, yields one record per CDR3 protein. Found here are some 170,000 distinct CDR3 sequences, about 18% of them singletons; the top ten hold under 30%. Specimen: CD8+ T cells from PBMCs. This clonotype originated in a human donor in good health (CMV status not recorded). Some clones in this sample may be carry-over from other donors' samples.

As DNA, the CDR3 is TGTGCCAGCAGTACGGGGAATAGGGAGCAGTACTTC. Translation: CASSTGNREQYF. The chain links TRBV7-9 to TRBJ2-7; possibly TRBD2 for D (5 bases). The V end lost 6 bases, the J end lost 7 bases, and 13 bases lay between the germline ends. CDR1 SEHNR and CDR2 FQNEAQ come from the germline V gene (reference sequence). The CDR3 sequence is 12 residues long. Together with reference TRBV7-9 and TRBJ2-7, the CDR3 gives the full variable domain: DTGVSQNPRHKITKRGQNVTFRCDPISEHNRLYWYRQTLGQGPEFLTYFQNEAQLEKSRLLSDRFSAERPKGSFSTLEIQRTEQGDSAMYLCASSTGNREQYFGPGTRLTVT.